This TCR beta chain was obtained from a study of blood T cells in healthy people across ages. Germline V CDR1 and CDR2: LGHDT, YNNKEL (reference sequence). CDR3 length equals 15 residues. V lost 3 bases and J 3 bases, leaving 12 bases between the germline ends. PCR was performed a second time for about 7 to 12 cycles using a sample-barcoded 5' primer and a J-beta primer mix. TCRdb re-derived calls from the 5' RACE reads in MiXCR, one entry per CDR3 protein. The sample lists under 750,000 distinct CDR3 sequences, roughly 48% seen once, with around 25% in the top ten. This chain links TRBV3-1 with TRBJ1-5, with D hard to call. The TCR originated in a man aged 80 or over in good health. The sample was blood. The CDR3 DNA is TGTGCCAGCAGCCACGGTTCCGGGTCCAATCAGCCCCAGCATTTT. Translating gives CASSHGSGSNQPQHF.